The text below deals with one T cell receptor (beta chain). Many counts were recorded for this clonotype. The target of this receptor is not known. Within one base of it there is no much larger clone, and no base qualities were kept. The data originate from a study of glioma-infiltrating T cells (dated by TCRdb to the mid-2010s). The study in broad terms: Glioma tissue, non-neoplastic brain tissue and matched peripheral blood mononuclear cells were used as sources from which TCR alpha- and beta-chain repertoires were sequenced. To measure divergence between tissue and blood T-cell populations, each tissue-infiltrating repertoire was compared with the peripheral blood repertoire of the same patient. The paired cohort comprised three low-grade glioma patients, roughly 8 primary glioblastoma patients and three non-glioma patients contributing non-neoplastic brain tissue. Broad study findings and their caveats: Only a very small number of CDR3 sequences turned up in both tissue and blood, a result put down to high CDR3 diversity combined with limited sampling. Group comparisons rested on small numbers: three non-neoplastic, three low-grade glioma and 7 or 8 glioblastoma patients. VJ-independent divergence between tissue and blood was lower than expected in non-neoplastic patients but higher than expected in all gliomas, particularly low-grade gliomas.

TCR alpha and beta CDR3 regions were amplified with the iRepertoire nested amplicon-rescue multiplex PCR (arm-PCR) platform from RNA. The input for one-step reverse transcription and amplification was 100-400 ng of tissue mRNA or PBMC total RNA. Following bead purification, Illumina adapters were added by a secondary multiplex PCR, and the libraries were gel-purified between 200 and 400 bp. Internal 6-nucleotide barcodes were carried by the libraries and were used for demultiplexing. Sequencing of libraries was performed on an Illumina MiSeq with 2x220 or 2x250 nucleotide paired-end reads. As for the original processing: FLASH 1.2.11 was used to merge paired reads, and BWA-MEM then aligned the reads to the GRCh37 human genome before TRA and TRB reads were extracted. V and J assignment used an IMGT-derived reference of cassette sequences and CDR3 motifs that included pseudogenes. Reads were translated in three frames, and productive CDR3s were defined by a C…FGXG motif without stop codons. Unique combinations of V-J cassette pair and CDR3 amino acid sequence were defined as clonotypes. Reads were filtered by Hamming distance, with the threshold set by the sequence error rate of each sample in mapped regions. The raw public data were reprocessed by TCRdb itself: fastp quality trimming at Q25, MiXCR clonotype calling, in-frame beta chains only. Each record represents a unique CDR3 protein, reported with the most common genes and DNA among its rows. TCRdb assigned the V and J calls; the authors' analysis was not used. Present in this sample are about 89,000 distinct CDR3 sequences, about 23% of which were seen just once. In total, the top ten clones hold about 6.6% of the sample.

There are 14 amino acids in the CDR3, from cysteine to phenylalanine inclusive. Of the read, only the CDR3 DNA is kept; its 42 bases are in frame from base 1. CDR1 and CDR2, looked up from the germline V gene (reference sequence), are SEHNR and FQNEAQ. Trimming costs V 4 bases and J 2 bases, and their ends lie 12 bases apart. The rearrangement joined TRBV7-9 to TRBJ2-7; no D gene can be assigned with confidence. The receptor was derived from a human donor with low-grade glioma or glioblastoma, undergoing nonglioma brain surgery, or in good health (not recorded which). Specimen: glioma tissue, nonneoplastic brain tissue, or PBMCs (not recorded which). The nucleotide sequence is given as TGTGCCAGCAGCTCCTATACCCGGACCTACGAGCAGTACTTC. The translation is CASSSYTRTYEQYF.